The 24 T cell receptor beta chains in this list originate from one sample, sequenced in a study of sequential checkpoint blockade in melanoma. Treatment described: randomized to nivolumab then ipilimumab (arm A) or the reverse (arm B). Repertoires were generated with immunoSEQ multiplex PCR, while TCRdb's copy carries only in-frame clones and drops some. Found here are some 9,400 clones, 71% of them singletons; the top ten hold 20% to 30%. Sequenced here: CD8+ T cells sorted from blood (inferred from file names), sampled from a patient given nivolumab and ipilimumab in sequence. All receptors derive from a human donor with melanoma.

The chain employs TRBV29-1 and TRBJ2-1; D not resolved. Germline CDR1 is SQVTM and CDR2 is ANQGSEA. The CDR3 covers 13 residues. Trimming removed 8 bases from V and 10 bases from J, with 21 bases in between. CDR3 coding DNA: TGCAGCCTCTCTGCGATCGGTCCTGAAGAGCAGTTCTTC. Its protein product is CSLSAIGPEEQFF.

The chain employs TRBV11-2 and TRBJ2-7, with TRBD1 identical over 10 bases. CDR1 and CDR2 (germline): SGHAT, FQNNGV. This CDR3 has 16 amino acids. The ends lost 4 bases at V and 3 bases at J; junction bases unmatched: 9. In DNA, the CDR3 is TGTGCCAGCAGCTCCCCCTCCGGGACAGGGGTCTACGAGCAGTACTTC. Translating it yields CASSSPSGTGVYEQYF.

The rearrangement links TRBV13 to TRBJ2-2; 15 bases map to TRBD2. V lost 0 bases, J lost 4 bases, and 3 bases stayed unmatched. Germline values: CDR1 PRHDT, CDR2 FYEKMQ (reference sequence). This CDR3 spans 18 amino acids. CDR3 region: CASSLGAGLAGGTGELFF. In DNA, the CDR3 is TGTGCCAGCAGCTTAGGCGCGGGACTAGCGGGAGGCACCGGGGAGCTGTTTTTT. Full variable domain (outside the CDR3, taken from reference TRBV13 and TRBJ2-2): AAGVIQSPRHLIKEKRETATLKCYPIPRHDTVYWYQQGPGQDPQFLISFYEKMQSDKGSIPDRFSAQQFSDYHSELNMSSLELGDSALYFCASSLGAGLAGGTGELFFGEGSRLTVL.

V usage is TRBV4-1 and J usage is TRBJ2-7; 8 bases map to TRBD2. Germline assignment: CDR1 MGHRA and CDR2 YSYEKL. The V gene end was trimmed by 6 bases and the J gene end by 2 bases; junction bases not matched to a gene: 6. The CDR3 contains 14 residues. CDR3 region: CASSETSDAYEQYF. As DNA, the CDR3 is TGCGCCAGCAGTGAGACTAGCGATGCCTACGAGCAGTACTTC.

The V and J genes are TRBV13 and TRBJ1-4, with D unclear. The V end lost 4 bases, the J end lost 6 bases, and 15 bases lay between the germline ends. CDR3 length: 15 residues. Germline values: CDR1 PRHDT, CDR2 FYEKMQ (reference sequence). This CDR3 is CASSSTSTGDEKLFF. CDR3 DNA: TGTGCCAGCAGCTCTACCTCAACCGGGGATGAAAAACTGTTTTTT.

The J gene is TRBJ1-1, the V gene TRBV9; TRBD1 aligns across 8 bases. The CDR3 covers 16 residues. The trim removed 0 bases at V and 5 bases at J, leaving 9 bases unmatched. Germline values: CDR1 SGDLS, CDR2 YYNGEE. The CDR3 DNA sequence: TGTGCCAGCAGCGTAGCGTCAGGGGGCGCGGATACTGAAGCTTTCTTT. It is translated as CASSVASGGADTEAFF.

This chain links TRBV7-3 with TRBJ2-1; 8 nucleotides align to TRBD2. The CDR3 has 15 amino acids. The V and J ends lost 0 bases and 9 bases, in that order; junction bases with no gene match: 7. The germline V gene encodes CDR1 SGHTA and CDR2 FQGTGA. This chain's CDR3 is CASSLTSGTRIEQFF. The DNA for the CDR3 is TGTGCCAGCAGCTTAACTAGCGGGACTAGAATTGAGCAGTTCTTC.

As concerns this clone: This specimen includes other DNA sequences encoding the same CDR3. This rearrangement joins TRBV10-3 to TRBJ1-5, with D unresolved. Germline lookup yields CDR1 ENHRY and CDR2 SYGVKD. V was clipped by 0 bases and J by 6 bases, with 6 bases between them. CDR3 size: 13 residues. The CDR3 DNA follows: TGTGCCATCAGTGAGTCGGGAGGTCAGCCCCAGCATTTT. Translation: CAISESGGQPQHF.

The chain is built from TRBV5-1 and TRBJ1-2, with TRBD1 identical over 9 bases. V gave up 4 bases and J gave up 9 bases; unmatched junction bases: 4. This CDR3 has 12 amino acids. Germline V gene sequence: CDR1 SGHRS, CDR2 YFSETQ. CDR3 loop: CASSPGQGSYTF. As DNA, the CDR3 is TGCGCCAGCAGCCCGGGACAGGGTAGCTACACCTTC.

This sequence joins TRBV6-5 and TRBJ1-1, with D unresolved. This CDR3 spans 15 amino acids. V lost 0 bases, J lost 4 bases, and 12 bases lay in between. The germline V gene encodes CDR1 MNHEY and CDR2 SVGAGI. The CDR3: CASSYSSDKGTEAFF. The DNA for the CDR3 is TGTGCCAGCAGTTACTCGAGCGATAAAGGCACTGAAGCTTTCTTT.

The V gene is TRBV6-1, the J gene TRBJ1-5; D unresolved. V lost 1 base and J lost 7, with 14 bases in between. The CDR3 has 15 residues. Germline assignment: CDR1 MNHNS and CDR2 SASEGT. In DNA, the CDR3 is TGTGCCAGCAGTGAAGGGCCAGACACACCGCAGCCCCAGCATTTT. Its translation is CASSEGPDTPQPQHF.

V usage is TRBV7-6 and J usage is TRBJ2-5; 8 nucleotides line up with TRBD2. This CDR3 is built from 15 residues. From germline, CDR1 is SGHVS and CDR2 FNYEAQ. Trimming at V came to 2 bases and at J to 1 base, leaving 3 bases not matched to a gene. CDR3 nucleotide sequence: TGTGCCAGCAGCTTATTAACTAGCGGCCAAGAGACCCAGTACTTC. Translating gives CASSLLTSGQETQYF.

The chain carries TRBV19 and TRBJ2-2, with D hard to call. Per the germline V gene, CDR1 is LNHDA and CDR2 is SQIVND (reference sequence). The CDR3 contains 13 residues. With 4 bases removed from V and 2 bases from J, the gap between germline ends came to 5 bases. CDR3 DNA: TGTGCCAGTAGTACTATAAACACCGGGGAGCTGTTTTTT. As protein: CASSTINTGELFF.

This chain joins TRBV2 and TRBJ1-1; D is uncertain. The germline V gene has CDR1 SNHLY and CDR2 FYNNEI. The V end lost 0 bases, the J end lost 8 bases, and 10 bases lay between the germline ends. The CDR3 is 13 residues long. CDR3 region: CASSEATGREAFF. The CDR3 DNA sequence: TGTGCCAGCAGTGAAGCAACCGGCAGGGAAGCTTTCTTT.

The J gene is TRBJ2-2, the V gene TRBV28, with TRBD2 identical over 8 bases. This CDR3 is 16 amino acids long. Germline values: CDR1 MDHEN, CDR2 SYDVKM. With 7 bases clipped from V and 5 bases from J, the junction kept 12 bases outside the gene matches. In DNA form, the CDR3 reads TGTGCCAGCACGGTGGGGACTAGGGATCTTACCGGGGAGCTGTTTTTT. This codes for CASTVGTRDLTGELFF.

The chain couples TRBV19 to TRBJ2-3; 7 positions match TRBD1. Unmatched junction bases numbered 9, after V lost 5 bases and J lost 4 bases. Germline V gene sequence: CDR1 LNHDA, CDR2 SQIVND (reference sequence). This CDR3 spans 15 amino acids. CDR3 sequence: CASSPRDSFSDTQYF. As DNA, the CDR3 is TGTGCCAGTAGTCCCCGGGACAGCTTCTCAGATACGCAGTATTTT.

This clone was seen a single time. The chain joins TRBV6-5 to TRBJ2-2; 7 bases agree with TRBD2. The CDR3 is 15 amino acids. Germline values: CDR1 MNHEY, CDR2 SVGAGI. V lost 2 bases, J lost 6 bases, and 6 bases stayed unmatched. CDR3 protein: CASSYMRENPGELFF. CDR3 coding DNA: TGTGCCAGCAGTTACATGCGGGAGAATCCCGGGGAGCTGTTTTTT.

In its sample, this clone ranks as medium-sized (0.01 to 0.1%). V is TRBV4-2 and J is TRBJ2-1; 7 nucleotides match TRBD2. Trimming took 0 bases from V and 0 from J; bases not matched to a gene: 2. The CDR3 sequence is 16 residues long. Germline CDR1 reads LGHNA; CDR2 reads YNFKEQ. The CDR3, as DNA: TGTGCCAGCAGCCAAGATCCGGGAGGCTCCTACAATGAGCAGTTCTTC. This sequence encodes CASSQDPGGSYNEQFF.

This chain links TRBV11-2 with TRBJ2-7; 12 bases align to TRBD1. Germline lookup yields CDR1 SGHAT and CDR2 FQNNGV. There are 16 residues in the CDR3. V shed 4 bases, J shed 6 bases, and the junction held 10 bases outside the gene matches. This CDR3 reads CASSWGQGAGLGEQYF. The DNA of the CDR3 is TGTGCCAGCAGCTGGGGACAGGGGGCTGGTTTGGGCGAGCAGTACTTC.

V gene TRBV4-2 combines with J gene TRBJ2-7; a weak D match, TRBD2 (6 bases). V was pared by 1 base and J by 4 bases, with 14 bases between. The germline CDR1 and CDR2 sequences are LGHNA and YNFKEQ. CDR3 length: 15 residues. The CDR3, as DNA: TGTGCCAGCAGCCAAGTCTTCCAGGGAGGATACGAGCAGTACTTC. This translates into CASSQVFQGGYEQYF.

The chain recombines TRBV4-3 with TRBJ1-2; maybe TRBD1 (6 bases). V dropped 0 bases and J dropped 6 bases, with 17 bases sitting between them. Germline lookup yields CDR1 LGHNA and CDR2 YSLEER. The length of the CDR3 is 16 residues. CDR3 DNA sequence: TGCGCCAGCAGCCAAGATCGGAAACAGGGTAGTGATGGCTACACCTTC. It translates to CASSQDRKQGSDGYTF.

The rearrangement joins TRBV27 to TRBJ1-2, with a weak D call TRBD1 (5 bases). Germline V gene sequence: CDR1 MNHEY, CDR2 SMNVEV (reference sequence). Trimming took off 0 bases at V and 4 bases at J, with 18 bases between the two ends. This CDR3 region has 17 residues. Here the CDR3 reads CASSLSFVGGQLYGYTF. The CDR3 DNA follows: TGTGCCAGCAGTTTATCTTTCGTCGGGGGTCAACTCTATGGCTACACCTTC.

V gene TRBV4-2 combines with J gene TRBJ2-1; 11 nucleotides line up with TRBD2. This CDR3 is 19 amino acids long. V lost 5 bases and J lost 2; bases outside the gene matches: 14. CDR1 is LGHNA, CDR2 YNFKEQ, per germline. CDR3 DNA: TGTGCCAGCAGCTTAGCCATCTCTAGCGGGGGGTTCCCCTACAATGAGCAGTTCTTC. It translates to CASSLAISSGGFPYNEQFF.

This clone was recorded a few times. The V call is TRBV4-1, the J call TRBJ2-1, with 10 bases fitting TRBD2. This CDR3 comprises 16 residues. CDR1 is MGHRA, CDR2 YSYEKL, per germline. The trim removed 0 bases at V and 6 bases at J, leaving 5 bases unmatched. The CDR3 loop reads CASSQDPAGGRNEQFF. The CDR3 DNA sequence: TGCGCCAGCAGCCAAGATCCAGCGGGAGGGCGCAATGAGCAGTTCTTC.